Given below is one T cell receptor (beta chain) in context. Its specificity is unknown. The sample is drawn from a study of blood T cells in healthy people across ages. Notes on the study in general: The study lacked donor CMV status, which possibly confounded expanded clonotype changes.

Combining a sample-barcoded 5' primer with a J-beta primer mix, a second PCR ran for roughly 7 to 12 cycles. TCRdb reprocessed the 5' RACE reads via MiXCR and lists one record per CDR3 protein. Among fewer than 1,200,000 distinct CDR3 sequences, 25% were seen once, and the ten largest hold less than 0.75%. Losses at the gene ends were 9 bases for V and 0 bases for J; bases not matched to a gene: 16. The germline gives CDR1 SNHLY, CDR2 FYNNEI. The CDR3 is 18 residues long. The same sample was also studied in work on T cells of mothers and their children. As reported in that work: A slight, non-significant increase in overlap was found for related mother-child pairs relative to unrelated pairs.

J is TRBJ2-1 and V is TRBV2, with 8 bases matching TRBD2. This receptor was identified in a girl aged 2-9 years in good health. Sequencing used blood. The CDR3 bases are TGTGCCAGTTTCATCGCAAGCGGGGGCCTCAGCTCCTACAATGAGCAGTTCTTC. This codes for CASFIASGGLSSYNEQFF.